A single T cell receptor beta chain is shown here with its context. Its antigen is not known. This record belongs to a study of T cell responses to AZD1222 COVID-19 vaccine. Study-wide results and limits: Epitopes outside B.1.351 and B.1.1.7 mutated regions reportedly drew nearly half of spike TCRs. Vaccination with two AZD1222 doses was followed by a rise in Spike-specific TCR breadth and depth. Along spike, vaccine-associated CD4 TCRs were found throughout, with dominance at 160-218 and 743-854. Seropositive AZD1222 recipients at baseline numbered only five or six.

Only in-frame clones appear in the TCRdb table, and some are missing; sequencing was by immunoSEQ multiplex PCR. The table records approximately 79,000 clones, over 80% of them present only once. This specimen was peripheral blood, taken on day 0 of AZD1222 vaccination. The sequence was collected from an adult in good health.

CDR3 sequence: CASSLGPEAFF. DNA of the CDR3: TGTGCCAGCAGCTTGGGTCCTGAAGCTTTCTTT. The rearrangement uses TRBV5-4 and TRBJ1-1; D ambiguous. This CDR3 has 11 residues. The V end was cut by 0 bases, the J end by 6 bases, with 3 bases between. Germline V gene lookup returns CDR1 SGHNT and CDR2 YYREEE (reference sequence).